Presented here are 10 T cell receptor beta chains from one specimen sequenced in a study of T cell repertoires in cytomegalovirus infection (dated by TCRdb to the late 2010s). Their antigens are not known. The sample's treatment or condition label, decoded: in vitro stimulation with specific CMV peptide epitopes to enrich CMV-specific T cells. Sequencing used an Illumina HiSeq 1500. TCRdb itself trimmed the public reads at Q25 with fastp, ran MiXCR and retained productive beta chains. Identical CDR3 protein sequences are pooled into one entry, listed with their most common genes and DNA. For this sample the table gives some 200,000 distinct CDR3 sequences, of which roughly two fifths were detected only once. The ten biggest clones cover 55% to 70% of the sample. Material: CD8+ T cells from cultured PBMCs, obtained from culture after CMV antigen stimulation. These receptors originate from a human donor in good health (CMV status not recorded). Some clones in this sample may be carry-over from other donors' samples.

There are a few counts of this clonotype. This chain joins TRBV12-3 or TRBV12-4 and TRBJ2-7; 7 nucleotides line up with TRBD1. There are 13 residues in the CDR3. J lost 4 bases, V lost 5 bases, and 5 bases had no gene match. Written as DNA, the CDR3 is TGTGCCAGCAGTGGGCAGGGGGAGTACGAGCAGTACTTC. Translating gives CASSGQGEYEQYF.

This clonotype was detected a few times. CDR3 in amino acids: CASSFTEAFF. The CDR3 coding sequence is TGTGCCAGCAGCTTCACTGAAGCTTTCTTT. This rearrangement joins TRBV7-9 to TRBJ1-1; D not resolved. Germline-derived CDR1 and CDR2 are SEHNR and FQNEAQ (reference sequence). The CDR3 has 10 residues. V dropped 3 bases and J dropped 4 bases, with 0 bases sitting between them.

The chain is built from TRBV20-1 and TRBJ2-5; 11 bases line up with TRBD2. The ends lost 6 bases at V and 0 bases at J; junction bases unmatched: 6. This CDR3 comprises 15 residues. Germline values: CDR1 DFQATT, CDR2 SNEGSKA (reference sequence). This CDR3 is CSAVGTSGDQETQYF. CDR3 sequence (DNA): TGCAGTGCCGTCGGGACTAGCGGAGACCAAGAGACCCAGTACTTC.

The V gene is TRBV27, the J gene TRBJ2-2; 7 bases are a match to TRBD1. This CDR3 has 15 residues. J was trimmed by 5 bases and V by 6 bases; bases with no gene match: 9. Germline assignment: CDR1 MNHEY and CDR2 SMNVEV (reference sequence). CDR3 sequence reads: CASSGTEVQTGELFF. DNA of the CDR3: TGTGCCAGCAGCGGGACAGAAGTTCAGACCGGGGAGCTGTTTTTT.

The chain couples TRBV27 to TRBJ1-5; 7 bases are a match to TRBD1. V was clipped by 5 bases and J by 0 bases; unmatched bases: 7. The CDR3 runs to 16 residues. Germline assignment: CDR1 MNHEY and CDR2 SMNVEV (reference sequence). The CDR3 DNA reads as TGTGCCAGCAGTAGTTCGCAGGGGGATAGCAATCAGCCCCAGCATTTT. Protein: CASSSSQGDSNQPQHF.

V gene TRBV28 combines with J gene TRBJ1-5; D not certain. CDR3 length: 15 residues. Germline CDR1 and CDR2: MDHEN and SYDVKM. V gave up 4 bases and J gave up 6 bases, with 16 bases separating them. The CDR3 sequence is CASSSSRAGAQPQHF. The CDR3 DNA sequence: TGTGCCAGCAGTTCGTCCCGGGCAGGAGCTCAGCCCCAGCATTTT.

The chain joins TRBV6-4 to TRBJ1-2; no reliable D call. Trimming left V 2 bases short and J 0 bases short, with 4 bases between. The CDR3 consists of 13 residues. Germline assignment: CDR1 MRHNA and CDR2 SNTAGT. The CDR3 sequence is CASSDGPNYGYTF. The CDR3 DNA sequence: TGTGCCAGCAGTGACGGGCCTAACTATGGCTACACCTTC.

Comments on this clonotype: The junction departs from germline at one end; a sequencing error may be responsible. Here the CDR3 reads CASSPKKSLLAGGPKTGEMFF. CDR3 DNA sequence: TGTGCCAGCAGCCCTAAAAAGTCCTTACTAGCGGGAGGGCCCAAAACAGGGGAGATGTTTTTT. This chain uses TRBV7-2 with TRBJ2-2; 13 nucleotides match TRBD2. The CDR3 consists of 21 residues. Germline-derived CDR1 and CDR2 are SGHTA and FQGNSA.

V usage is TRBV15 and J usage is TRBJ1-1; TRBD1 matches 7 bases. CDR1 and CDR2 from the germline V gene are LNHNV and YYDKDF (reference sequence). The CDR3 covers 17 residues. Germline trimming cut 0 bases from V and 3 bases from J; bases unmatched to any gene: 10. The CDR3 reads CATSRDRAGGVDTEAFF. The CDR3 region has the DNA TGTGCCACCAGCAGAGATCGGGCAGGGGGAGTCGACACTGAAGCTTTCTTT.

This chain links TRBV28 with TRBJ1-3; D call uncertain. The CDR3 has 15 residues. V lost 6 bases to trimming and J lost 0 bases, with 12 bases between them. CDR1 is MDHEN and CDR2 is SYDVKM in the germline V gene. DNA for the CDR3: TGTGCCAGCAGACTTACCGTTGTCTCTGGAAACACCATATATTTT. It yields the protein CASRLTVVSGNTIYF.